What follows are 9 T cell receptor beta chains derived from one specimen sequenced in a study of siplizumab effects on memory and regulatory T cells. Assay used: immunoSEQ multiplex PCR; TCRdb lists only in-frame clones, some missing. The sample lists about 50,000 clones, nearly 98% seen once, with approximately 0.6% in the top ten. Sequencing used naive CD4+ T cells sorted from blood. The receptors were sampled from a human donor in good health.

The chain combines TRBV7-6 with TRBJ2-2, with D uncertain. From germline, CDR1 is SGHVS and CDR2 FNYEAQ. The germline V and J ends were trimmed by 8 bases and 1 base, with 8 bases remaining between them. The CDR3 is made up of 13 amino acids. The CDR3 sequence: CASGVLNTGELFF. The CDR3, as DNA: TGTGCCAGCGGGGTATTGAACACCGGGGAGCTGTTTTTT.

The gene calls are TRBV19 and TRBJ2-7; 11 nucleotides match TRBD2. Looked up from germline, CDR1 is LNHDA and CDR2 is SQIVND (reference sequence). CDR3 length: 16 residues. V gave up 6 bases and J gave up 1 base; unmatched junction bases: 8. The CDR3 DNA follows: TGTGCCAGTAGCAATCCGGGACTAGCGGCTTCCTACGAGCAGTACTTC. The encoded protein is CASSNPGLAASYEQYF. The whole variable domain, remainder taken from reference TRBV19 and TRBJ2-7, is DGGITQSPKYLFRKEGQNVTLSCEQNLNHDAMYWYRQDPGQGLRLIYYSQIVNDFQKGDIAEGYSVSREKKESFPLTVTSAQKNPTAFYLCASSNPGLAASYEQYFGPGTRLTVT.

The chain is built from TRBV4-1 and TRBJ1-5, with 7 bases fitting TRBD1. The V and J ends lost 1 base and 0 bases, in that order; junction bases with no gene match: 9. The length of the CDR3 is 18 residues. Germline V gives CDR1 MGHRA, CDR2 YSYEKL. The CDR3 spells CASSQGRGGGYSNQPQHF. For the CDR3, the DNA is TGCGCCAGCAGCCAAGGTAGGGGAGGGGGCTATAGCAATCAGCCCCAGCATTTT.

This sequence joins TRBV19 and TRBJ2-3; 7 bases align to TRBD1. J gave up 5 bases and V 2 bases, and 7 bases lay outside the gene matches. The CDR3 runs 15 residues. CDR1 and CDR2 from the germline V gene are LNHDA and SQIVND (reference sequence). The CDR3 sequence: CASSITGDVGDTQYF. The CDR3 DNA follows: TGTGCCAGTAGTATAACAGGGGACGTTGGAGATACGCAGTATTTT.

The rearrangement joins TRBV5-1 to TRBJ2-3; 7 bases are shared with TRBD1. The CDR3 runs to 12 residues. With 4 bases clipped from V and 6 bases from J, the junction kept 2 bases outside the gene matches. Germline V gives CDR1 SGHRS, CDR2 YFSETQ. CDR3: CASSRGRDTQYF. CDR3 nucleotide sequence: TGCGCCAGCAGCAGGGGGCGGGATACGCAGTATTTT.

The chain has TRBV7-9 and TRBJ2-1; no clear D gene. Germline V lookup: CDR1 SEHNR, CDR2 FQNEAQ (reference sequence). Trimming took off 1 base at V and 6 bases at J, with 7 bases between the two ends. The CDR3 contains 13 residues. The chain's CDR3 is CASSLGAVNEQFF. In DNA form, the CDR3 reads TGTGCCAGCAGCTTAGGGGCGGTCAATGAGCAGTTCTTC.

The chain recombines TRBV7-8 with TRBJ1-4; D gene unclear. This CDR3 contains 18 residues. The V end was cut by 2 bases, the J end by 0 bases, with 16 bases between. CDR1 is SGHVS, CDR2 FQNEAQ, per germline. The CDR3 DNA reads as TGTGCCAGCAGCTTAATGAGTGTGGGAACCGCAACTAATGAAAAACTGTTTTTT. Protein: CASSLMSVGTATNEKLFF.

The chain uses TRBV19 and TRBJ2-1, with TRBD2 identical over 15 bases. CDR3 length equals 16 residues. V lost 5 bases to trimming and J lost 12 bases; unmatched junction nucleotides: 11. Germline V lookup: CDR1 LNHDA, CDR2 SQIVND (reference sequence). The DNA of the CDR3 is TGTGCCAGTAGTGAGCCGGGACTAGCGGGAGGATTGGGGCAGTTCTTC. Translation gives CASSEPGLAGGLGQFF.

J is TRBJ2-7 and V is TRBV6-1; D is unclear. CDR1 and CDR2 (germline): MNHNS, SASEGT. There are 12 residues in the CDR3. Trimming took 4 bases from V and 4 from J, leaving 8 bases between them. The CDR3 reads CASSGQAYEQYF. The DNA of the CDR3 is TGTGCCAGCAGTGGTCAGGCTTACGAGCAGTACTTC.